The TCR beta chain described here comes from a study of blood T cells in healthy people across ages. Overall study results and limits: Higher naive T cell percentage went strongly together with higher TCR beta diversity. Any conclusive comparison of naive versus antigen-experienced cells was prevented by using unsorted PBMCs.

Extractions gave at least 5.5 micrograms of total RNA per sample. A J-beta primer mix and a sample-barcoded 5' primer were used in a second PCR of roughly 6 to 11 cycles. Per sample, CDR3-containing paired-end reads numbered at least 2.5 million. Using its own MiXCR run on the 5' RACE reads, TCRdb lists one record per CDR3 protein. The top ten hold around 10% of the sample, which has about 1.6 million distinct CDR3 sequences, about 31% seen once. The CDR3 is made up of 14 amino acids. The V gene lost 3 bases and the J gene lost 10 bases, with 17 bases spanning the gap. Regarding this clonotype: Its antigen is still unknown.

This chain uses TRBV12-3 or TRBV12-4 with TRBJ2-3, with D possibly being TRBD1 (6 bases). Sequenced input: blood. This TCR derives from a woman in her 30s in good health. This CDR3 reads CASSLAGAQDPQYF. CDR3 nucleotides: TGTGCCAGCAGTTTGGCAGGGGCGCAGGATCCGCAGTATTTT.